This passage covers 18 T cell receptor beta chains from one sample sequenced in a study of blood T cell repertoires in COVID-19 (dated by TCRdb to 2019 to 2021). The method behind the library was the immunoSEQ multiplex PCR assay. TCRdb took over this immuneACCESS table, retaining in-frame rearrangements with V and J assigned. Such tables are incomplete; in checked studies, under half of the missing clones stem from an unresolved V gene, and the remainder is unexplained. The sample profile shows about 140,000 clones; approximately 89% of them were found once. Jointly, the top ten make up over 9.5% of the sample. The sequenced material came from peripheral blood. The receptors were gathered from a man in his fifties or sixties with active or convalescent COVID-19.

CDR3 loop: CASRRDLSSGNTIYF. Written as DNA, the CDR3 is TGTGCCAGCAGGCGGGACTTGAGCTCTGGAAACACCATATATTTT. J is TRBJ1-3 and V is TRBV2; the D gene is possibly TRBD1 (5 bases). The CDR3 spans 15 residues. Germline-derived CDR1 and CDR2 are SNHLY and FYNNEI. Trimming stripped 6 bases from V and 0 bases from J, with 12 bases between.

This CDR3 reads CASIRALQETQYF. Here the CDR3 DNA reads TGTGCCAGCATCAGGGCCCTCCAAGAGACCCAGTACTTC. The chain employs TRBV6-5 and TRBJ2-5; a possible D gene is TRBD1 (5 bases). This CDR3 comprises 13 residues. CDR1 is MNHEY and CDR2 is SVGAGI in the germline V gene. Between the trimmed V and J ends, which lost 7 bases and 1 base, there was a span of 10 bases.

J is TRBJ1-1 and V is TRBV6-5; the D is unclear. CDR3 size: 13 residues. Germline-derived CDR1 and CDR2 are MNHEY and SVGAGI. V was shortened by 5 bases and J by 4 bases, with 11 bases between the two germline ends. In DNA form, the CDR3 reads TGTGCCAGCAGTCCGGGAGTGAGCACTGAAGCTTTCTTT. The encoded protein is CASSPGVSTEAFF.

J is TRBJ1-1 and V is TRBV6-2 or TRBV6-3; no reliable D call. Germline lookup yields CDR1 MNHEY and CDR2 SVGEGT. Deletions cut 0 bases from V and 1 base from J, with 18 bases between. This CDR3 spans 18 amino acids. The CDR3 loop is CASSYSPLRQATNTEAFF. Written as DNA, the CDR3 is TGTGCCAGCAGTTACTCCCCGCTTCGGCAGGCGACGAACACTGAAGCTTTCTTT.

This chain uses TRBV2 with TRBJ1-3, with D hard to call. The CDR3 length is 17 residues. The germline V and J ends were trimmed by 5 bases and 2 bases, with 19 bases remaining between them. Germline CDR1 and CDR2: SNHLY and FYNNEI. The CDR3: CASSKPKTPAAGNTIYF. The CDR3 nucleotides read TGTGCCAGCAGTAAACCTAAGACGCCGGCGGCTGGAAACACCATATATTTT.

The chain joins TRBV3-1 (or the pseudogene TRBV3-2) to TRBJ1-5, with 9 bases that match TRBD1. V was clipped by 4 bases and J by 7 bases; unmatched bases: 5. The CDR3 length is 14 residues. CDR1 is LGHDT and CDR2 is YNNKEL in the germline V gene (reference sequence). Here the CDR3 DNA reads TGTGCCAGCAGCCGGACAGGGGATCGCCAGCCCCAGCATTTT. Translation: CASSRTGDRQPQHF.

This chain links TRBV18 with TRBJ1-6, with 11 bases aligning to TRBD1. The CDR3 is made up of 16 amino acids. V dropped 4 bases and J dropped 9; count of bases not matched to a gene: 8. CDR1 KGHSH and CDR2 LQKENI come from the germline V gene. In DNA form, the CDR3 reads TGTGCCAGCTCACTCGGGACAGGGGGTGTCAGTTCACCCCTCCACTTT. Its protein is CASSLGTGGVSSPLHF.

The rearrangement joins TRBV5-1 to TRBJ1-2, with 8 bases that match TRBD1. J was trimmed by 3 bases and V by 4 bases; bases with no gene match: 8. The germline V gene has CDR1 SGHRS and CDR2 YFSETQ. CDR3 length: 15 residues. In nucleotides, the CDR3 is TGCGCCAGCAGCCCAAGCCAGGGGGCTGACTATGGCTACACCTTC. This encodes CASSPSQGADYGYTF. Variable domain in full (rest from reference TRBV5-1 and TRBJ1-2): KAGVTQTPRYLIKTRGQQVTLSCSPISGHRSVSWYQQTPGQGLQFLFEYFSETQRNKGNFPGRFSGRQFSNSRSEMNVSTLELGDSALYLCASSPSQGADYGYTFGSGTRLTVV.

This clone turned up a few times. The chain employs TRBV18 and TRBJ1-4; possibly TRBD1 for D (5 bases). This CDR3 is 12 amino acids long. CDR1 and CDR2 from the germline V gene are KGHSH and LQKENI. Trimming took off 4 bases at V and 7 bases at J, with 7 bases between the two ends. Written as DNA, the CDR3 is TGTGCCAGCTCACTTGACAGTGAAAAACTGTTTTTT. It codes for CASSLDSEKLFF.

The gene calls are TRBV19 and TRBJ2-7; 10 bases are a match to TRBD2. From germline, CDR1 is LNHDA and CDR2 SQIVND (reference sequence). This CDR3 contains 14 residues. Unmatched junction bases numbered 6, after V lost 9 bases and J lost 1 base. CDR3 nucleotide sequence: TGTGCCAGCAGGACTAGCGGAAGTTCCTACGAGCAGTACTTC. Protein: CASRTSGSSYEQYF.

The V and J genes are TRBV3-1 (or the pseudogene TRBV3-2) and TRBJ1-5; D is unresolved. The V gene lost 2 bases and the J gene lost 6 bases, with 11 bases spanning the gap. Germline loops: CDR1 LGHDT, CDR2 YNNKEL (reference sequence). The CDR3 runs 14 residues. CDR3: CASSQFSRGQPQHF. DNA for the CDR3: TGTGCCAGCAGCCAATTTAGTAGAGGTCAGCCCCAGCATTTT.

This clone occurred once. The rearrangement uses TRBV10-3 and TRBJ2-7; 7 nucleotides line up with TRBD1. Germline-derived CDR1 and CDR2 are ENHRY and SYGVKD. Trimming took 10 bases from V and 3 from J; bases not matched to a gene: 6. CDR3 length: 12 residues. The chain's CDR3 is CATRQGLYEQYF. CDR3 sequence (DNA): TGTGCCACGCGACAGGGCCTCTACGAGCAGTACTTC.

The chain employs TRBV28 and TRBJ1-1; 8 bases are shared with TRBD1. This CDR3 has 15 amino acids. With 5 bases clipped from V and 1 base from J, the junction kept 6 bases outside the gene matches. From germline, CDR1 is MDHEN and CDR2 SYDVKM. This chain's CDR3 is CASSTPGQGNTEAFF. The CDR3 DNA is TGTGCCAGCAGTACCCCAGGACAGGGGAACACTGAAGCTTTCTTT.

The rearrangement joins TRBV28 to TRBJ1-2; perhaps TRBD1 as D (6 bases). This CDR3 is built from 14 residues. Trimming removed 6 bases at V and 5 bases at J, with 16 bases between. Per the germline V gene, CDR1 is MDHEN and CDR2 is SYDVKM. CDR3 residues: CASRSLGQRYGYTF. The CDR3 coding sequence is TGTGCCAGCAGATCCCTTGGACAGAGGTATGGCTACACCTTC.

V gene TRBV24-1 combines with J gene TRBJ2-1; 9 positions agree with TRBD1. This CDR3 contains 17 residues. Germline CDR1 and CDR2: KGHDR and SFDVKD. The junction had 10 bases not matched to a gene; V was cut back by 4 bases and J by 4 bases. CDR3 nucleotides: TGTGCCACCAGTGACACTACCGGGACAGGGAGATACAATGAGCAGTTCTTC. It codes for CATSDTTGTGRYNEQFF.

This rearrangement joins TRBV18 to TRBJ1-4; 7 bases match TRBD1. The CDR3 has 16 amino acids. CDR1 KGHSH and CDR2 LQKENI come from the germline V gene. The junction had 6 bases not matched to a gene; V was cut back by 5 bases and J by 0 bases. This CDR3 reads CASSSNRGSTNEKLFF. The CDR3 nucleotides are TGTGCCAGCTCATCCAACAGGGGCTCAACTAATGAAAAACTGTTTTTT.

The chain links TRBV7-9 to TRBJ1-2, with 8 bases aligning to TRBD1. The CDR3 has 15 amino acids. The V gene's germline CDR1 is SEHNR and CDR2 FQNEAQ (reference sequence). V shed 1 base and J 3 bases; nucleotides not matched to a gene: 4. The DNA for the CDR3 is TGTGCCAGCAGCTTAGGGAGGGGACAGGACTATGGCTACACCTTC. This translates into CASSLGRGQDYGYTF.

The chain has TRBV4-1 and TRBJ2-1; a weak D match, TRBD1 (6 bases). The CDR3 consists of 17 residues. Germline V gives CDR1 MGHRA, CDR2 YSYEKL. Trimming took 4 bases from V and 4 from J, leaving 20 bases between them. CDR3 DNA: TGCGCCAGCAGCCGGGCAGGGGTTTCTCTCCGATACAATGAGCAGTTCTTC. It yields the protein CASSRAGVSLRYNEQFF.